These T cell receptor beta chains were read from a single sample in a study of cytomegalovirus exposure and HLA in healthy donors. Some clones are missing from TCRdb's copy, which holds only in-frame ones; the method was immunoSEQ multiplex PCR. The sample has about 82,000 clones, 74% seen once. Sequencing was carried out using PBMCs. The receptors originated from a woman aged 50 to 60 in good health and CMV-seropositive. CDR3s include the opening cysteine and the closing phenylalanine or tryptophan.

CDR3 protein: CASSHQRKTFNEQFF
J gene: TRBJ2-1
V gene: TRBV7-9

CDR3 protein: CASSAYRGSQDTIYF
J gene: TRBJ1-3
V gene: TRBV2

CDR3 protein: CASSVAAGPGDYGYTF
J gene: TRBJ1-2
V gene: TRBV9

CDR3 protein: CASSGGENTEAFF
J gene: TRBJ1-1
V gene: TRBV5-1

CDR3 protein: CASRPIADTQYF
J gene: TRBJ2-3
V gene: TRBV7-9

CDR3 protein: CASSRIGTGVGETQYF
J gene: TRBJ2-5
V gene: TRBV7-9

CDR3 protein: CAISQGVAYEQYF
J gene: TRBJ2-7
V gene: TRBV10-3

CDR3 protein: CASTHAGAAYEQYF
J gene: TRBJ2-7
V gene: TRBV5-6

CDR3 protein: CASSLGGINQPQHF
J gene: TRBJ1-5
V gene: TRBV27

CDR3 protein: CASSDWGLAGSYEQYF
J gene: TRBJ2-7
V gene: TRBV10-2

CDR3 protein: CAISFRQPMNTEAFF
J gene: TRBJ1-1
V gene: TRBV10-3

CDR3 protein: CASSLAGGRHYEQYF
J gene: TRBJ2-7
V gene: TRBV7-9

CDR3 protein: CASRPGTGGNNEQFF
J gene: TRBJ2-1
V gene: TRBV11-3

CDR3 protein: CASSHRGSGVKTQYF
J gene: TRBJ2-5
V gene: TRBV11-3

CDR3 protein: CASSQGLAGPGTGELFF
J gene: TRBJ2-2
V gene: TRBV13

CDR3 protein: CSARVGETQYF
J gene: TRBJ2-5
V gene: TRBV20-1

CDR3 protein: CASSITVSYNEQFF
J gene: TRBJ2-1
V gene: TRBV19